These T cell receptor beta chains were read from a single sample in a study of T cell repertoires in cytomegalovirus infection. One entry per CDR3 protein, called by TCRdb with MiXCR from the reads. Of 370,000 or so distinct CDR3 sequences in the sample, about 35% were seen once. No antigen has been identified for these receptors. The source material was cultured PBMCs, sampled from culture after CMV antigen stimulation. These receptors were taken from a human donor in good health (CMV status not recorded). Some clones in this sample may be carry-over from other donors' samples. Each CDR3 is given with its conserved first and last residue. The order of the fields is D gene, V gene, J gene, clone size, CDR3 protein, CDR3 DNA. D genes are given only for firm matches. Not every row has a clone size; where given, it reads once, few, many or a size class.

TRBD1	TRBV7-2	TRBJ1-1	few	CASRTGQGVNTEAFF	TGTGCCAGCAGGACGGGACAGGGGGTAAACACTGAAGCTTTCTTT
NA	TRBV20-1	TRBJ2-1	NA	CSANPGQRAVREQFF	TGCAGTGCTAACCCCGGCCAGAGGGCAGTGAGGGAGCAGTTCTTC
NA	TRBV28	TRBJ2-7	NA	CASMGGYRWYEQYF	TGTGCCAGCATGGGGGGTTACCGGTGGTACGAGCAGTACTTC
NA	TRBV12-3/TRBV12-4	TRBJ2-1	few	CASSLRQGGDEQFF	TGTGCCAGCAGTTTAAGACAGGGAGGGGATGAGCAGTTCTTC
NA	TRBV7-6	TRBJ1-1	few	CASSPRGRDGNTEAFF	TGTGCCAGCAGCCCTAGGGGAAGGGACGGGAACACTGAAGCTTTCTTT
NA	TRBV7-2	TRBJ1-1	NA	CASSFWATNTEAFF	TGTGCCAGCAGCTTCTGGGCAACAAACACTGAAGCTTTCTTT
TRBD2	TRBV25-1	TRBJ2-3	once	CASRGTSGTWTDTQYF	TGTGCCAGCAGAGGGACTAGCGGGACATGGACAGATACGCAGTATTTT
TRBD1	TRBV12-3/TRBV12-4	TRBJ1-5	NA	CASSDRVDNQPQHF	TGTGCCAGCAGTGACAGGGTCGACAATCAGCCCCAGCATTTT
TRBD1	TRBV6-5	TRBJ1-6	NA	CASSQDRANSPLHF	TGTGCCAGCAGCCAGGACAGGGCTAATTCACCCCTCCACTTT
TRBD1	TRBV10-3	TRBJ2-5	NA	CATADGTAQETQYF	TGTGCCACCGCTGACGGGACAGCCCAAGAGACCCAGTACTTC
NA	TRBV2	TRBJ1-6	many	CASNEISSPLHF	TGTGCCAGCAACGAAATCTCCTCACCCCTCCACTTT
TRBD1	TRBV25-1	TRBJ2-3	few	CASRDPGGDTQYF	TGTGCCAGCAGGGACCCAGGGGGAGATACGCAGTATTTT
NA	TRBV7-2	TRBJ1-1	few	CASSLFGNLGRGEAFF	TGTGCCAGCAGCTTATTCGGCAATCTGGGCCGTGGTGAAGCTTTCTTT
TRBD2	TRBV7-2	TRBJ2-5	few	CASSGLTSGRETQYF	TGTGCCAGCAGCGGACTGACTAGCGGGAGGGAGACCCAGTACTTC
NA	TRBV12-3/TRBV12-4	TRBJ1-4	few	CASAALREKLFF	TGTGCCAGCGCGGCTTTGCGTGAAAAACTGTTTTTT
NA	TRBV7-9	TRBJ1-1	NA	CASSSDKRVYTEAFF	TGTGCCAGCAGCTCCGACAAAAGGGTATACACTGAAGCTTTCTTT
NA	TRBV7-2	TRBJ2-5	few	CASSKYQETQYF	TGTGCCAGCAGCAAGTACCAAGAGACCCAGTACTTC
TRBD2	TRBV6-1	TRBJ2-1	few	CASSEVSGGTYNEQFF	TGTGCCAGCAGTGAAGTTAGCGGGGGAACCTACAATGAGCAGTTCTTC
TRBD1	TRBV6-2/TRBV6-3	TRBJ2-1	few	CASTPTGNPYNEQFF	TGTGCCAGCACCCCGACAGGGAACCCCTACAATGAGCAGTTCTTC
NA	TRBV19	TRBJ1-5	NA	CASTDRQGQPQHF	TGTGCCAGTACAGACAGGCAGGGTCAGCCCCAGCATTTT
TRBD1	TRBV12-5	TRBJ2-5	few	CASSGTGIETQYF	TGTGCTAGTTCCGGGACAGGGATCGAGACCCAGTACTTC
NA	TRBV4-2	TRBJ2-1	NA	CASSPRADSYNEQFF	TGTGCCAGCAGCCCACGGGCGGACTCCTACAATGAGCAGTTCTTC
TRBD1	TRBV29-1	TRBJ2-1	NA	CSAADRVNGEQFF	TGCAGCGCCGCAGACAGGGTTAACGGTGAGCAGTTCTTC
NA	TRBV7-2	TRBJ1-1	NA	CASSFILSTTEAFF	TGTGCCAGCAGCTTTATACTCTCGACCACTGAAGCTTTCTTT
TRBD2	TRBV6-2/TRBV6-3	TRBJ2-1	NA	CASSYVTSGRTVRNEQFF	TGTGCCAGCAGTTACGTGACTAGCGGGAGGACCGTTCGTAATGAGCAGTTCTTC
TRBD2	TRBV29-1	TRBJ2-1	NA	CSVVGLAVNNEQFF	TGCAGCGTTGTAGGGCTAGCGGTAAACAATGAGCAGTTCTTC
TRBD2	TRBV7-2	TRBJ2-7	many	CASSLDGGSSYEQYF	TGTGCCAGCAGCTTAGATGGCGGGAGCTCCTACGAGCAGTACTTC
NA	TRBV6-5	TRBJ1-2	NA	CASSYYRESNYGYTF	TGTGCCAGCAGTTATTACAGAGAGTCTAACTATGGCTACACCTTC
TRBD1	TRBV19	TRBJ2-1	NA	CASSIGGTGGRAGGPEQFF	TGTGCCAGTAGTATAGGGGGGACAGGGGGCCGGGCGGGAGGCCCCGAGCAGTTCTTC
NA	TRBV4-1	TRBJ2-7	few	CASSQGPDMYEQYF	TGCGCCAGCAGCCAAGGCCCGGACATGTACGAGCAGTACTTC
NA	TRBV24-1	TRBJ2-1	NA	CATSDSWEYNEQFF	TGTGCCACCAGTGATTCCTGGGAGTACAATGAGCAGTTCTTC
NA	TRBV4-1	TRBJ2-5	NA	CASSRPDHQETQYF	TGCGCCAGCAGCCGCCCCGACCACCAAGAGACCCAGTACTTC
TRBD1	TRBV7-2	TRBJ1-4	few	CASRLQGAPNEKLFF	TGTGCCAGCAGGTTACAGGGGGCTCCTAATGAAAAACTGTTTTTT
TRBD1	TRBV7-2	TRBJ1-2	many	CASSSATGGYGYTF	TGTGCCAGCAGCTCCGCCACAGGGGGCTATGGCTACACCTTC
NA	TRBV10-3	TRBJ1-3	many	CAISPAGVGNTIYF	TGTGCCATCAGTCCGGCAGGGGTAGGAAACACCATATATTTT
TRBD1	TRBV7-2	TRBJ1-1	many	CASRTDRVWGTEAFF	TGTGCCAGCAGGACTGACAGGGTATGGGGCACTGAAGCTTTCTTT
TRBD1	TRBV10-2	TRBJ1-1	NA	CASSPTRTGNTEAFF	TGCGCCAGCAGTCCCACCCGGACAGGGAACACTGAAGCTTTCTTT
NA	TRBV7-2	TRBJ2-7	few	CASSFQRGSYEQYF	TGTGCCAGCAGCTTCCAGAGGGGAAGTTACGAGCAGTACTTC
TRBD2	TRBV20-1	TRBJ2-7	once	CSVPLAGGAYEQYF	TGCAGTGTTCCCCTAGCGGGGGGAGCCTACGAGCAGTACTTC
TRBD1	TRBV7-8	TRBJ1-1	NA	CASSSGQGRVEAFF	TGTGCCAGCAGCTCTGGACAGGGGAGGGTTGAAGCTTTCTTT
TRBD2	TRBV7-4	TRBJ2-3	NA	CASSQGLGSDTQYF	TGTGCCAGCAGCCAGGGACTAGGATCGGATACGCAGTATTTT
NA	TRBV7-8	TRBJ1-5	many	CASSLGGARGQPQHF	TGTGCCAGCAGCTTAGGGGGGGCGAGAGGTCAGCCCCAGCATTTT
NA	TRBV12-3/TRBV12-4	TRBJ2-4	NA	CASRDRSQGNIQYF	TGTGCCAGCAGAGACCGTAGCCAGGGGAACATTCAGTACTTC
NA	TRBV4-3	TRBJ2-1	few	CASSPPRAAYNEQFF	TGCGCCAGCAGCCCACCCCGGGCCGCATACAATGAGCAGTTCTTC
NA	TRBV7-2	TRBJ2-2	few	CASSQAGGELFF	TGTGCCAGCAGCCAAGCCGGCGGGGAGCTGTTTTTT
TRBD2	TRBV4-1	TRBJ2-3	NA	CASSQELAGSTDTQYF	TGCGCCAGCAGCCAAGAACTAGCGGGTAGCACAGATACGCAGTATTTT
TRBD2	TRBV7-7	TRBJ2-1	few	CASSLGTSAAANEQFF	TGTGCCAGCAGCTTAGGCACTAGCGCCGCGGCCAATGAGCAGTTCTTC
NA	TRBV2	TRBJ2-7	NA	CASSEWGVKVTYEQYF	TGTGCCAGCAGTGAGTGGGGCGTTAAGGTCACCTACGAGCAGTACTTC
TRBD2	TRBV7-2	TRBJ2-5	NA	CASRSGMVWTQYF	TGTGCCAGCAGGAGCGGGATGGTGTGGACCCAGTACTTC
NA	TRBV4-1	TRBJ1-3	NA	CASSRDRDNDQNTIYF	TGCGCCAGCAGCCGAGACCGGGACAATGATCAAAACACCATATATTTT